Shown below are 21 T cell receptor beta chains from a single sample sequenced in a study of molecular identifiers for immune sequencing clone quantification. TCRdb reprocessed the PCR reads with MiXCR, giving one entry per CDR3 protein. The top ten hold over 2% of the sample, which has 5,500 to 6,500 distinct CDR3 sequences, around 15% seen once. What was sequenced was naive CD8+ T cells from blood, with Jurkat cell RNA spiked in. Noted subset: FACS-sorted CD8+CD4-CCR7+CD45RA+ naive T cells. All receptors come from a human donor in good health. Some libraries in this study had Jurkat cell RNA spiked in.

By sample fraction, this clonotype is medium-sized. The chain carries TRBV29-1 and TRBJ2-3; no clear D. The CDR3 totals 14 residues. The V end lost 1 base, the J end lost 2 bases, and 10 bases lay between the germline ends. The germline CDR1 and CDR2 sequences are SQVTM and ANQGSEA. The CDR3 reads CSVEGYRDTDTQYF. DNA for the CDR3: TGCAGCGTTGAAGGCTACAGAGACACAGATACGCAGTATTTT.

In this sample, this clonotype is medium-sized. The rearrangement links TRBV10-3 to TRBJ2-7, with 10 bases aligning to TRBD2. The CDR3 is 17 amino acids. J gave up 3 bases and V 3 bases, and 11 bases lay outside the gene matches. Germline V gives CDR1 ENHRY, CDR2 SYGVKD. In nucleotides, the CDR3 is TGTGCCATCAGTGACCCTTCGACACTAGCGGGGTACTACGAGCAGTACTTC. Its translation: CAISDPSTLAGYYEQYF.

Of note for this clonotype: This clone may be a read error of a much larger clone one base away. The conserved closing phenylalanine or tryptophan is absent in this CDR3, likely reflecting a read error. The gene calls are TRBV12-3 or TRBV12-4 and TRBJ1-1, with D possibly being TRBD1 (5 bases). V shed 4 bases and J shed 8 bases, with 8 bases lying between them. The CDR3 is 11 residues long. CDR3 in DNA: TGTGCCAGCAGTTCTACAGGAGAAGCTTTCCTT. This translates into CASSSTGEAFL.

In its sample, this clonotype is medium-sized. The CDR3 loop reads CASRMRGNTEAFF. The CDR3 region has the DNA TGTGCCAGCAGGATGCGGGGGAACACTGAAGCTTTCTTT. The V and J genes are TRBV5-4 and TRBJ1-1, with D unresolved. V lost 5 bases and J lost 1, with 9 bases in between. This CDR3 is built from 13 residues. CDR1 is SGHNT and CDR2 is YYREEE in the germline V gene (reference sequence).

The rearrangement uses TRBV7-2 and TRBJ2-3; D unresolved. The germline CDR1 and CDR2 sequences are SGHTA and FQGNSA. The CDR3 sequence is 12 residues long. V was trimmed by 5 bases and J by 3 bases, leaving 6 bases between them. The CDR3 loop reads CASSLSTDTQYF. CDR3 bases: TGTGCCAGCAGCCTCAGTACAGATACGCAGTATTTT.

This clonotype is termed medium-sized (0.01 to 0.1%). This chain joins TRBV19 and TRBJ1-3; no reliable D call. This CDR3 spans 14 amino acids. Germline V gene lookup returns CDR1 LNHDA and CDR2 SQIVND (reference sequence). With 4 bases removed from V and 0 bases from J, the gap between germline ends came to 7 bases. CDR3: CASSTDVSGNTIYF. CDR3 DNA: TGTGCCAGTAGTACAGACGTCTCTGGAAACACCATATATTTT.

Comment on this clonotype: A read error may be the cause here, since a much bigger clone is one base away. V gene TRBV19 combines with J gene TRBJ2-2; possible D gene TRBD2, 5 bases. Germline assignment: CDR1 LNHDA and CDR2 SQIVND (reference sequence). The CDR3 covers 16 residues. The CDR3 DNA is TGTGCCAGTAGTATAGGGGCGGACCCGAACACCGGGGAGCCGTTTTTT. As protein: CASSIGADPNTGEPFF.

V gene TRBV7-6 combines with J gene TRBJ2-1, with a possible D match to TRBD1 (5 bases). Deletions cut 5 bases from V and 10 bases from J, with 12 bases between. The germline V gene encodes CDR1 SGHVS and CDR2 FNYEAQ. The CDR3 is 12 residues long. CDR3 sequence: CASSITGHEQFF. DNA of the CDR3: TGTGCCAGCAGCATTACAGGCCACGAGCAGTTCTTC.

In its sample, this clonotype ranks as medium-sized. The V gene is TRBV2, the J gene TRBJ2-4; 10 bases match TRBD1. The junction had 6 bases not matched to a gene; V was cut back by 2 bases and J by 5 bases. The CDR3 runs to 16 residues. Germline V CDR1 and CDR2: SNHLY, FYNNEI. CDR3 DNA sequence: TGTGCCAGCAGTGAAAGGACAGGGGGTAGCCAAAACATTCAGTACTTC. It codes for CASSERTGGSQNIQYF.

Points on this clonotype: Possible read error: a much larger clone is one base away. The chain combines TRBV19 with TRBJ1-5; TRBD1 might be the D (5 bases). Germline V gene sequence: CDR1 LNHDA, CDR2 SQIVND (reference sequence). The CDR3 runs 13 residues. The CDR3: CAGGYYSNHPQHF. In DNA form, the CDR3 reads TGTGCCGGGGGGTACTATAGCAATCATCCCCAGCATTTT.

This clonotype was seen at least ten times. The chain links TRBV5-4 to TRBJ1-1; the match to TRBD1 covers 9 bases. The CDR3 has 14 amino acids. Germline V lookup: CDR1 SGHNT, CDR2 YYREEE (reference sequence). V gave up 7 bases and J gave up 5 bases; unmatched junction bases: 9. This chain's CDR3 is CASHEQGATTEAFF. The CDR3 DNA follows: TGTGCCAGCCACGAACAGGGGGCAACGACTGAAGCTTTCTTT.

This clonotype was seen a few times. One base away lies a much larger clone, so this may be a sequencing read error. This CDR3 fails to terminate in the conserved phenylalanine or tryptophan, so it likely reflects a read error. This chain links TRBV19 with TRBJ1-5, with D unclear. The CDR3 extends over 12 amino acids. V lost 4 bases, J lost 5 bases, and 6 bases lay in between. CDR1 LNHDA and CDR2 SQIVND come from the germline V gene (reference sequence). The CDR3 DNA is TGTGCCAGTAGTACCGGTTATCAGCCCCAGCATCTT. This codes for CASSTGYQPQHL.

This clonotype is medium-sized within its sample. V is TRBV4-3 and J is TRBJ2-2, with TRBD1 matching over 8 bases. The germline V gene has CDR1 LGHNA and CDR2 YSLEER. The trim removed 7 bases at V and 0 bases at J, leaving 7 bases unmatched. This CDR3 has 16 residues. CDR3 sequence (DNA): TGCGCCAGCATCATACAGGGGGTCCCGAACACCGGGGAGCTGTTTTTT. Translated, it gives CASIIQGVPNTGELFF.

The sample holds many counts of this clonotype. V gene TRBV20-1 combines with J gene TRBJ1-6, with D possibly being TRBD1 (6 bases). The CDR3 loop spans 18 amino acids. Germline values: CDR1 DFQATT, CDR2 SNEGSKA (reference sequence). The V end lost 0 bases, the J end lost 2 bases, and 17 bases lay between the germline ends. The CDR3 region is CSARDRQAVPPYNSPLHF. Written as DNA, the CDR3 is TGCAGTGCTAGAGACAGACAGGCGGTGCCCCCCTATAATTCACCCCTCCACTTT.

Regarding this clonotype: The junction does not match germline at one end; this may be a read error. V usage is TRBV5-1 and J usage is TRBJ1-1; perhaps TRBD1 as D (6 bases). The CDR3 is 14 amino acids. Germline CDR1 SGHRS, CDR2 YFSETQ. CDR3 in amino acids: CASSLTGSNTEASF. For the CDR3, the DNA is TGCGCCAGCAGCTTGACAGGGAGTAACACTGAAGCTTCCTTT.

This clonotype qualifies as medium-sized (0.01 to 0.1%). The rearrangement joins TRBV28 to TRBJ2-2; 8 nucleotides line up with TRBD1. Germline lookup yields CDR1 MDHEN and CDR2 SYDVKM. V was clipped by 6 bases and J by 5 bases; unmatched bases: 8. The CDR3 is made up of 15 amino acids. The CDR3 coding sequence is TGTGCCAGCAGGGACAGGGAATTGGGGACCGGGGAGCTGTTTTTT. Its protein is CASRDRELGTGELFF.

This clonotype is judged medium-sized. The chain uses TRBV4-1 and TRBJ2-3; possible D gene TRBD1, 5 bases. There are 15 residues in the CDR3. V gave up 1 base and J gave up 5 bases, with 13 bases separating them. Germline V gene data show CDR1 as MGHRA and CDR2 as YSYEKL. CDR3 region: CASSQGVPREDTQYF. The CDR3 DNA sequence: TGCGCCAGCAGCCAAGGGGTTCCCAGGGAAGATACGCAGTATTTT.

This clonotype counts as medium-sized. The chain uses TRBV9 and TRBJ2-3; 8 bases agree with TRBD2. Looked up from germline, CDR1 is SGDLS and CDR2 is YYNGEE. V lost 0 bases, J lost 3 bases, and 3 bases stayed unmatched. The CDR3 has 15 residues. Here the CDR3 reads CASSVGGGSTDTQYF. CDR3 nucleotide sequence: TGTGCCAGCAGCGTAGGCGGGGGGAGTACAGATACGCAGTATTTT. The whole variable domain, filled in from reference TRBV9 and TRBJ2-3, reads DSGVTQTPKHLITATGQRVTLRCSPRSGDLSVYWYQQSLDQGLQFLIQYYNGEERAKGNILERFSAQQFPDLHSELNLSSLELGDSALYFCASSVGGGSTDTQYFGPGTRLTVL.

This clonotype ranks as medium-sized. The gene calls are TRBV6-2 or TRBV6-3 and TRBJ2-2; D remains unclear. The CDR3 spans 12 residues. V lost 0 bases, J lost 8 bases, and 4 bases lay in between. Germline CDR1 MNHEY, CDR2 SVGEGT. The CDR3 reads CASSYSRGELFF. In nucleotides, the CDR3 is TGTGCCAGCAGTTACTCTAGAGGGGAGCTGTTTTTT.

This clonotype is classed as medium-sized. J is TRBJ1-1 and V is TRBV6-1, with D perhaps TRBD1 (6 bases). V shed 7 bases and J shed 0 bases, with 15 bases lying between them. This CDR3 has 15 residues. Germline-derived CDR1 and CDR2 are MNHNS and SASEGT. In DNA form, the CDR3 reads TGTGCCAGCACCACCTGGACAGCGATGAACACTGAAGCTTTCTTT. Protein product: CASTTWTAMNTEAFF.

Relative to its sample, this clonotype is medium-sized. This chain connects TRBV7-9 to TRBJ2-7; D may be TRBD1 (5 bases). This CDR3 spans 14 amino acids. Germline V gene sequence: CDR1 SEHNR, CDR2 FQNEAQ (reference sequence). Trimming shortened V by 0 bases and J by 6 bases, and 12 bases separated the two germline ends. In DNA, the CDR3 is TGTGCCAGCAGCTTAGCGAGGCAGGGTACCGAGCAGTACTTC. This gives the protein CASSLARQGTEQYF.